One and the same sample provided the 21 T cell receptor beta chains below, sequenced in a study of T cell clonality in common variable immunodeficiency. The assay was immunoSEQ multiplex PCR, and TCRdb's table has in-frame clones only and misses some. In total the sample includes about 34,000 clones, none of them seen once. Sequenced input: peripheral blood mononuclear cells. The receptors shown here come from a person aged 18 to 75 in good health.

Many counts were recorded for this clone. The read is 3 residues too short to cover the CDR3 end, so that end is filled in from the germline J gene. The chain is built from TRBV12-3 or TRBV12-4 and TRBJ1-4, with TRBD1 identical over 9 bases. V was pared by 5 bases and J by 7 bases, with 8 bases of the junction left unmatched. CDR3 size: 15 residues. CDR3 in amino acids: CASSENRGRSEKLFF. The part of the CDR3 DNA that was read is TGTGCCAGCAGTGAGAACAGGGGGCGGAGTGAAAAA.

Remarks on this clone: The CDR3 is cut off 3 residues early in the read; its end comes from the germline J gene. The J gene is TRBJ1-3, the V gene TRBV5-5, with D tentatively TRBD1 (5 bases). The CDR3 runs to 15 residues. Germline assignment: CDR1 SGHKS and CDR2 YYEKEE (reference sequence). Trimming took off 7 bases at V and 0 bases at J, with 14 bases between the two ends. The chain's CDR3 is CASGIQANSGNTIYF. CDR3 DNA, as far as it was read: TGTGCCAGCGGGATACAGGCTAACTCTGGAAACACC.

This clone was detected many times. The missing CDR3 end, 3 residues past where the read stops, is filled in from the germline J gene. V gene TRBV5-1 combines with J gene TRBJ2-5; D is perhaps TRBD1 (6 bases). Trimming pared 0 bases from V and 2 bases from J, leaving 11 bases between. Looked up from germline, CDR1 is SGHRS and CDR2 is YFSETQ. The CDR3 totals 15 residues. The CDR3 DNA, read in part, is TGCGCCAGCAGCTTGGACAGGGTGGGGCAAGAGACC. Translation gives CASSLDRVGQET. The CDR3 in full is CASSLDRVGQETQYF.

This clone was seen at least ten times. The read finishes 3 residues shy of the CDR3 end, and the germline J gene is used to complete it. The rearrangement joins TRBV28 to TRBJ1-2; possible D gene TRBD1, 6 bases. Germline values: CDR1 MDHEN, CDR2 SYDVKM. Between the trimmed V and J ends, which lost 3 bases and 7 bases, there was a span of 27 bases. The length of the CDR3 is 18 residues. This CDR3 reads CASSLRETGLSLRGGYTF. The DNA read from the CDR3 is TGTGCCAGCAGTTTGAGGGAAACAGGGTTATCCCTTAGAGGTGGC.

This clone appeared many times. The CDR3 end is not reached by the read, which stops 3 residues before it; the germline J gene fills it in. The V gene is TRBV27, the J gene TRBJ2-4; tentatively, D is TRBD1 (6 bases). Germline V gives CDR1 MNHEY, CDR2 SMNVEV (reference sequence). The germline V and J ends were trimmed by 4 bases and 0 bases, with 13 bases remaining between them. This CDR3 is 16 amino acids long. CDR3 region: CASSSLTGLAKNIQYF. Incomplete CDR3 DNA: TGTGCCAGCAGTTCGCTGACAGGATTAGCCAAAAACATT.

This clone showed up many times. Sequencing ends 3 residues short of the CDR3 end; the germline J gene provides the rest. This chain connects TRBV6-4 to TRBJ1-2; 9 bases map to TRBD1. The CDR3 runs to 15 residues. Germline trimming cut 4 bases from V and 3 bases from J; bases unmatched to any gene: 6. Germline V lookup: CDR1 MRHNA, CDR2 SNTAGT. Incomplete CDR3 DNA: TGTGCCAGCAGTGGTCGACAGGGGGATGACTATGGC. Its protein is CASSGRQGDDYG. The complete CDR3 sequence is CASSGRQGDDYGYTF.

At least ten counts were recorded for this clone. The CDR3 goes on 3 residues after the read ends, and that part is filled in from the germline J gene. The rearrangement links TRBV5-6 to TRBJ1-6, with D uncertain. This CDR3 has 15 residues. The germline V gene has CDR1 SGHDT and CDR2 YYEEEE. V was clipped by 0 bases and J by 8 bases, with 12 bases between them. The CDR3 reads CASSLALGVDSPLHF. Partial CDR3 DNA: TGTGCCAGCAGCTTGGCCCTCGGGGTTGATTCACCC. Variable domain in full (rest from reference TRBV5-6 and TRBJ1-6): DAGVTQSPTHLIKTRGQQVTLRCSPKSGHDTVSWYQQALGQGPQFIFQYYEEEERQRGNFPDRFSGHQFPNYSSELNVNALLLGDSALYLCASSLALGVDSPLHFGNGTRLTVT.

There are many counts of this clone. The DNA ends 3 residues before the CDR3 does, and the rest of the CDR3 is filled in from the germline J gene. The V and J genes are TRBV19 and TRBJ1-5; the match to TRBD1 covers 7 bases. The ends lost 10 bases at V and 1 base at J; junction bases unmatched: 10. Per germline, CDR1 LNHDA and CDR2 SQIVND (reference sequence). The CDR3 runs 15 residues. CDR3 DNA, as far as it was read: TGTGCCACAAGGGGGGACAGATTAAGCAATCAGCCC. Translating it yields CATRGDRLSNQP. The complete CDR3 reads CATRGDRLSNQPQHF. The entire variable domain, with the rest obtained from reference TRBV19 and TRBJ1-5, is as follows: DGGITQSPKYLFRKEGQNVTLSCEQNLNHDAMYWYRQDPGQGLRLIYYSQIVNDFQKGDIAEGYSVSREKKESFPLTVTSAQKNPTAFYLCATRGDRLSNQPQHFGDGTRLSIL.

There are many counts of this clone. Read data end 3 residues before the CDR3 end; the end is taken from the germline J gene. This chain joins TRBV7-8 and TRBJ1-2; 7 nucleotides agree with TRBD1. V shed 5 bases and J 7 bases; nucleotides not matched to a gene: 10. This CDR3 is 14 amino acids long. Germline values: CDR1 SGHVS, CDR2 FQNEAQ. The CDR3 DNA, read in part, is TGTGCCAGCAGCCCAGGGAGGGGGCGCGGTGGC. It codes for CASSPGRGRGG. The CDR3, in full, reads CASSPGRGRGGYTF.

Many counts were recorded for this clone. From the germline J gene comes the end of the CDR3, since the read stops 3 residues before it. The V gene is TRBV20-1, the J gene TRBJ2-1; 9 bases map to TRBD2. The V gene end was trimmed by 0 bases and the J gene end by 4 bases; junction bases not matched to a gene: 1. The length of the CDR3 is 14 residues. Germline V gene data show CDR1 as DFQATT and CDR2 as SNEGSKA (reference sequence). Partial CDR3 DNA: TGCAGTGCTAGAGAGGGACTAGCTTACAATGAG. Protein sequence: CSAREGLAYNE. The whole CDR3 is CSAREGLAYNEQFF.

This clone was observed many times. The read falls 3 residues short of the CDR3 end, and the missing part is taken from the germline J gene. The rearrangement uses TRBV18 and TRBJ1-5, with a possible D match to TRBD1 (6 bases). The CDR3 sequence is 13 residues long. The ends were cut back, 6 bases at V and 2 bases at J, with 8 bases in the middle. From germline, CDR1 is KGHSH and CDR2 LQKENI. Incomplete CDR3 DNA: TGTGCCAGCTCTCAGGGGCGCAATCAGCCC. Amino acids: CASSQGRNQP. The complete CDR3 sequence is CASSQGRNQPQHF.

This clone was picked up many times. From the germline J gene comes the end of the CDR3, since the read stops 3 residues before it. The chain couples TRBV19 to TRBJ2-6, with 7 bases lining up with TRBD1. Germline V lookup: CDR1 LNHDA, CDR2 SQIVND (reference sequence). CDR3 length equals 16 residues. V lost 3 bases and J lost 2; bases outside the gene matches: 4. The DNA read from the CDR3 is TGTGCCAGTAGTATCCCAGGACAGGCTGGGGCCAACGTC. It codes for CASSIPGQAGANV. The whole CDR3 protein is CASSIPGQAGANVLTF. The complete variable domain, with remaining parts taken from reference TRBV19 and TRBJ2-6, reads DGGITQSPKYLFRKEGQNVTLSCEQNLNHDAMYWYRQDPGQGLRLIYYSQIVNDFQKGDIAEGYSVSREKKESFPLTVTSAQKNPTAFYLCASSIPGQAGANVLTFGAGSRLTVL.

This clone was seen ten or more times. With the read ending 3 residues before the CDR3 end, the germline J gene is used to fill in that end. V gene TRBV4-1 combines with J gene TRBJ2-7, with 8 bases lining up with TRBD1. CDR3 length: 16 residues. The germline V gene has CDR1 MGHRA and CDR2 YSYEKL. With 3 bases clipped from V and 1 base from J, the junction kept 8 bases outside the gene matches. The CDR3 DNA, read in part, is TGCGCCAGCAGCCACGCGACAGGGGAAGGATCCTACGAG. Protein product: CASSHATGEGSYE. The entire CDR3 protein is CASSHATGEGSYEQYF.

This clone was picked up many times. The DNA ends 3 residues before the CDR3 does, and the rest of the CDR3 is filled in from the germline J gene. V usage is TRBV29-1 and J usage is TRBJ2-7, with D uncertain. Trimming took 3 bases from V and 0 from J, leaving 9 bases between them. This CDR3 has 13 residues. Germline CDR1 reads SQVTM; CDR2 reads ANQGSEA. CDR3 protein: CSVESGSSYEQYF. The covered CDR3 bases are TGCAGCGTTGAGTCGGGTAGCTCCTACGAG.

There are many counts of this clone. The missing CDR3 end, 3 residues past where the read stops, is filled in from the germline J gene. The genes are TRBV4-2 and TRBJ2-7; 11 bases map to TRBD1. The ends lost 6 bases at V and 6 bases at J; junction bases unmatched: 4. The CDR3 spans 13 residues. Per the germline V gene, CDR1 is LGHNA and CDR2 is YNFKEQ. CDR3 sequence: CASSLGQGGEQYF. CDR3 DNA, as far as it was read: TGTGCCAGCAGTCTGGGACAGGGGGGCGAG.

This clone was recorded many times. CDR3 loop: CASSTRQGSIGELFF. Incomplete CDR3 DNA: TGTGCCAGTAGTACTCGACAGGGGTCGATCGGGGAG. The rearrangement links TRBV19 to TRBJ2-2; 8 bases line up with TRBD1. The read terminates 3 residues before the CDR3 end, so the remaining end is supplied by the germline J gene. Trimming took 4 bases from V and 7 from J; bases not matched to a gene: 8. CDR3 length equals 15 residues. Germline CDR1 is LNHDA and CDR2 is SQIVND (reference sequence).

This clone has ten or more counts. The CDR3 extends 3 residues past the end of the read, so its final part is completed from the germline J gene. This chain uses TRBV5-1 with TRBJ1-1, with D perhaps TRBD1 (5 bases). This CDR3 spans 13 amino acids. V lost 8 bases and J 1 base, leaving 12 bases between the germline ends. Germline V gives CDR1 SGHRS, CDR2 YFSETQ. The sequenced CDR3 bases are TGCGCCAGTTTTGACAGCGAGAACACTGAA. Amino acid sequence: CASFDSENTE. The entire CDR3 protein reads CASFDSENTEAFF. The full variable domain, its missing parts supplied by reference TRBV5-1 and TRBJ1-1, is KAGVTQTPRYLIKTRGQQVTLSCSPISGHRSVSWYQQTPGQGLQFLFEYFSETQRNKGNFPGRFSGRQFSNSRSEMNVSTLELGDSALYLCASFDSENTEAFFGQGTRLTVV.

There are many counts of this clone. Read data end 3 residues before the CDR3 end; the end is taken from the germline J gene. The chain uses TRBV20-1 and TRBJ2-7; TRBD1 matches 7 bases. The CDR3 spans 13 residues. The trim removed 3 bases at V and 2 bases at J, leaving 4 bases unmatched. Germline lookup yields CDR1 DFQATT and CDR2 SNEGSKA (reference sequence). The CDR3 loop reads CSARGDRAYEQYF. Incomplete CDR3 DNA: TGCAGTGCTAGGGGGGACAGAGCCTACGAG.

This clone was seen ten or more times. The CDR3 end is not reached by the read, which stops 3 residues before it; the germline J gene fills it in. The chain employs TRBV7-9 and TRBJ2-3; unclear D gene. V shed 4 bases and J shed 2 bases, with 10 bases lying between them. This CDR3 region has 14 residues. Germline values: CDR1 SEHNR, CDR2 FQNEAQ (reference sequence). This chain's CDR3 is CASSYAAVTDTQYF. The part of the CDR3 DNA that was read is TGTGCCAGCAGCTACGCCGCAGTCACAGATACG.

This clone was counted many times. The read terminates 3 residues ahead of where the CDR3 ends, so the germline J gene completes it. V usage is TRBV5-6 and J usage is TRBJ1-2; perhaps TRBD1 as D (6 bases). Germline V gene data show CDR1 as SGHDT and CDR2 as YYEEEE. This CDR3 contains 14 residues. The DNA read from the CDR3 is TGTGCCAGCAGCTTGTGGGGGGGCGCGTCGGAC. Its protein is CASSLWGGASD. The full CDR3 sequence reads CASSLWGGASDYTF.

This clone was picked up many times. From the germline J gene comes the end of the CDR3, since the read stops 3 residues before it. The chain employs TRBV13 and TRBJ2-1, with 12 bases lining up with TRBD2. V shed 4 bases and J 2 bases; nucleotides not matched to a gene: 3. The V gene's germline CDR1 is PRHDT and CDR2 FYEKMQ (reference sequence). The CDR3 has 16 residues. The covered CDR3 bases are TGTGCCAGCAGCTCGACTAGCGGGAGTACCTACAATGAG. Translated: CASSSTSGSTYNE. In full, the CDR3 is CASSSTSGSTYNEQFF.